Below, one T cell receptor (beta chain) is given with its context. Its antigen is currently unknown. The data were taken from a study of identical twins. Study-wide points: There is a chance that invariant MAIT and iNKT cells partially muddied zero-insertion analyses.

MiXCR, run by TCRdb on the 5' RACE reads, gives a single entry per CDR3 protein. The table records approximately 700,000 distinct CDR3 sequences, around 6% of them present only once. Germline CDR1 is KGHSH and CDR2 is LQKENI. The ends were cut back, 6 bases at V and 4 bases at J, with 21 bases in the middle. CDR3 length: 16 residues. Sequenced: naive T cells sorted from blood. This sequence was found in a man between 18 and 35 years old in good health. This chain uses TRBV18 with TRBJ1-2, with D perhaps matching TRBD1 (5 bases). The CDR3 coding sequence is TGTGCCAGCTCTAAGGACGGGGCCAGGACCCGCTATGGCTACACCTTC. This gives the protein CASSKDGARTRYGYTF.